These T cell receptor beta chains were read from a single sample in a study of blood T cell repertoires in COVID-19. Generated by immunoSEQ multiplex PCR, the TCRdb table keeps only in-frame clones and is missing some. The top ten hold roughly 1.1% of the sample, which has 310,000 or so clones, about 83% seen once. Material: peripheral blood. The source is a woman between 50 and 59 years old with acute or convalescent COVID-19. Both conserved end residues are part of each CDR3. D genes are given only for firm matches. Size is stated for part of the rows, as once, few or many counts, or as a class when the clone is expanded.

V gene	D gene	clone size	J gene	CDR3 DNA	CDR3 protein
TRBV5-6	TRBD1	.	TRBJ1-1	TGTGCCAGCAGCCTTGGACAGGAACAAGCTTTCTTT	CASSLGQEQAFF
TRBV24-1	.	.	TRBJ2-1	TGTGCCACCAGCTCCGCGGGGGCCCTAAACAACAATGAGCAGTTCTTC	CATSSAGALNNNEQFF
TRBV6-2/TRBV6-3	TRBD2	.	TRBJ2-3	TGTGCCAGCAGTTACCCCCTTAGCGGACTAGCGGCAGATACGCAGTATTTT	CASSYPLSGLAADTQYF
TRBV14	.	.	TRBJ1-2	TGTGCCAGCAGCCAAGTTAGGGAGAGCGGCTACACCTTC	CASSQVRESGYTF
TRBV28	TRBD2	.	TRBJ2-7	TGTGCCAGCACCATACTAGCGGGAAGCTCCTACGAGCAGTACTTC	CASTILAGSSYEQYF
TRBV7-2	.	.	TRBJ1-5	TGTGCCAGCAGCCCAGGCCCAGGGCAAGGGAATCAGCCCCAGCATTTT	CASSPGPGQGNQPQHF
TRBV5-1	TRBD1	.	TRBJ2-3	TGCGCCAGCAGCCTACAGGGGGCAGGCGCAGATACGCAGTATTTT	CASSLQGAGADTQYF
TRBV5-1	TRBD1	.	TRBJ2-6	TGCGCCAGCAGCCAAACCGGGACAGGGGTACCTGGGGCCAACGTCCTGACTTTC	CASSQTGTGVPGANVLTF
TRBV27	.	.	TRBJ1-6	TGTGCCAGCAGTAAAGGGGGTTCAAATTCACCCCTCCACTTT	CASSKGGSNSPLHF
TRBV2	TRBD2	.	TRBJ2-1	TGTGCCAGTAAAGGACTAGCGGGCCCGAGGGAGTTCTTC	CASKGLAGPREFF
TRBV30	.	.	TRBJ1-3	TGTGCCTGGAGCGGACAGTTCTTCTCTGGAAACACCATATATTTT	CAWSGQFFSGNTIYF
TRBV6-5	TRBD1	.	TRBJ1-2	TGTGCCAGCAGTTTTGACAGGGGAGGCTACACCTTC	CASSFDRGGYTF
TRBV18	TRBD1	.	TRBJ2-7	TGTGCCAGCTCCCCTGGGGCAGGGGGCTCCTACGAGCAGTACTTC	CASSPGAGGSYEQYF
TRBV28	.	once	TRBJ2-1	TGTGCCTCAAATCCGGGACTGTACAATGAGCAGTTCTTC	CASNPGLYNEQFF
TRBV14	.	once	TRBJ2-2	TGTGCCAGCAGCCAAGTTAGAGGACACAGAGGACCCGGGGAGCTGTTTTTT	CASSQVRGHRGPGELFF
TRBV30	TRBD1	.	TRBJ2-7	TGTGCCTGGAGTTTGGCAGGGGGCTCCTACGAGCAGTACTTC	CAWSLAGGSYEQYF
TRBV3-1/TRBV3-2	TRBD2	few	TRBJ2-7	TGTGCCAGCAGCCGAATAGAGACTAGCGGGACCACCTACGAGCAGTACTTC	CASSRIETSGTTYEQYF
TRBV6-6	.	.	TRBJ2-3	TGTGCCAGCAGTTACGGGCTAGCAAGAGATACGCAGTATTTT	CASSYGLARDTQYF
TRBV21-1	.	.	TRBJ1-1	TGTGCCAGCAGCAAAAAATCGGGGTTCGGCAACAACACTGAAGCTTTCTTT	CASSKKSGFGNNTEAFF
TRBV4-2	.	.	TRBJ1-1	TGTGCCAGCAGCGCCAGGGCGGAGAACACTGAAGCTTTCTTT	CASSARAENTEAFF
TRBV6-5	.	.	TRBJ1-4	TGTGCCAGCAGTACGAGGGGGGAAAAACTGTTTTTT	CASSTRGEKLFF
TRBV4-3	.	.	TRBJ2-3	TGCGCCAGCAGCCATATCGGGGGTACGCAGTATTTT	CASSHIGGTQYF
TRBV20-1	TRBD1	.	TRBJ1-1	TGCAGTGCGCAAGGGACAGTTGAAGCTTTCTTT	CSAQGTVEAFF
TRBV18	TRBD1	.	TRBJ2-5	TGTGCCAGCTCACCAAGACAGGGGGTTTTGTCAGAGACCCAGTACTTC	CASSPRQGVLSETQYF
TRBV30	TRBD1	.	TRBJ1-4	TGTGCCTGGAGTGTAGGGACAGGGGGGTGGAGCGAAAAACTGTTTTTT	CAWSVGTGGWSEKLFF
TRBV4-2	.	once	TRBJ2-1	TGTGCCAGCAGCCCCCACGGTAACTCCCGGGACAATGAGCAGTTCTTC	CASSPHGNSRDNEQFF
TRBV6-5	TRBD2	.	TRBJ2-7	TGTGCCAGCAGTTACTCGGCGGGAGGGCCGTACGAGCAGTACTTC	CASSYSAGGPYEQYF
TRBV4-3	.	.	TRBJ1-2	TGCGCCAGCAGCCAAGTAGCAGGGATAGAATATGGCTACACCTTC	CASSQVAGIEYGYTF
TRBV19	.	once	TRBJ1-2	TGTGCCAGCTATCAGGGGCGGGATGGCTACACCTTC	CASYQGRDGYTF
TRBV19	.	.	TRBJ1-2	TGTGCCAGTAGTATAGCCGGCTTAGCCCATGGCTACACCTTC	CASSIAGLAHGYTF
TRBV19	TRBD2	.	TRBJ2-1	TGTGCCAGTAGTCCCACGCGGACTAGCGGACCTTACAATGAGCAGTTCTTC	CASSPTRTSGPYNEQFF
TRBV30	.	.	TRBJ1-2	TGTGCCTGGAGTCCTCTACGGCGGCTAGAGGATGGCTACACCTTC	CAWSPLRRLEDGYTF
TRBV27	.	.	TRBJ2-7	TGTGCCAGCGGTTTCAGGGACTCCTACGAGCAGTACTTC	CASGFRDSYEQYF
TRBV2	TRBD1	.	TRBJ1-2	TGTGCCAGCAGTCGACAGGGCGTCCTTGGCTACACCTTC	CASSRQGVLGYTF
TRBV2	.	once	TRBJ1-1	TGTGCCAGCGGGGGGGAGAGGAACACTGAAGCTTTCTTT	CASGGERNTEAFF
TRBV7-9	TRBD1	.	TRBJ1-3	TGTGCCAGCAGCTCACAGGGGGCTGCTGGAAACACCATATATTTT	CASSSQGAAGNTIYF
TRBV7-9	TRBD1	.	TRBJ1-1	TGTGCCAGCAGTTCCGGGACAGGGGGGCCGGCCACTGAAGCTTTCTTT	CASSSGTGGPATEAFF
TRBV2	TRBD1	.	TRBJ1-6	TGTGCCAGCAGTGGACAGGGAGAGGGAAATTCACCCCTCCACTTT	CASSGQGEGNSPLHF
TRBV3-1/TRBV3-2	.	.	TRBJ2-3	TGTGCCAGCAGCCAAGATCGGGGGGCGCAGAGCACAGATACGCAGTATTTT	CASSQDRGAQSTDTQYF
TRBV7-3	.	.	TRBJ1-4	TGTGCCAGCAGCTCAGGACATACCGAAAAACTGTTTTTT	CASSSGHTEKLFF
TRBV7-9	TRBD1	.	TRBJ2-5	TGTGCCAGCAGCTTGACCGGGACAGGGGTCCAGACCCAGTACTTC	CASSLTGTGVQTQYF
TRBV18	.	.	TRBJ1-5	TGTGCCAGCTCACTGGACAACAATCAGCCCCAGCATTTT	CASSLDNNQPQHF
TRBV5-1	.	.	TRBJ2-4	TGCGCCAGCAGCTTGACTCCTCAGGGGGGCGGTGGGGACATTCAGTACTTC	CASSLTPQGGGGDIQYF
TRBV7-9	TRBD2	.	TRBJ2-2	TGTGCCAGCAGGGAAACGGGACTAGCGGGAACCGGGGAGCTGTTTTTT	CASRETGLAGTGELFF
TRBV5-5	.	.	TRBJ2-3	TGTGCCAGCACGCGGCAGGGATACACAGATACGCAGTATTTT	CASTRQGYTDTQYF
TRBV5-1	TRBD1	.	TRBJ1-1	TGCGCCAGCAGCTTGGGCAGGGGGGCTTTCTTT	CASSLGRGAFF
TRBV7-9	TRBD1	few	TRBJ2-5	TGTGCCAGCAGCCATCTCCGGGACAGCCAAGAGACCCAGTACTTC	CASSHLRDSQETQYF
TRBV5-1	.	.	TRBJ1-2	TGCGCCAGCAGCTTGGAGGGGGCTAACTATGGCTACACCTTC	CASSLEGANYGYTF
TRBV5-4	TRBD2	.	TRBJ2-1	TGTGCCAGCTGCTTGGGGGCGGGGGGCTACAATGAGCAGTTCTTC	CASCLGAGGYNEQFF
TRBV7-8	.	.	TRBJ1-5	TGTGCCAGCAGCTTAAGCAGGGAAGATCAGCCCCAGCATTTT	CASSLSREDQPQHF
TRBV3-1/TRBV3-2	.	.	TRBJ2-2	TGTGCCAGCAGCCAGGCACAGGGAACCGGGGAGCTGTTTTTT	CASSQAQGTGELFF
TRBV19	TRBD1	.	TRBJ1-1	TGTGCCAGTAACCAGGGGACAGGGGGCACTGAAGCTTTCTTT	CASNQGTGGTEAFF
TRBV11-1	TRBD2	few	TRBJ2-1	TGTGCCAGCAGCGTCCGACTAGCGGGAGCCGACGAGCAGTTCTTC	CASSVRLAGADEQFF
TRBV10-3	TRBD2	.	TRBJ2-3	TGTGCCATCAGGGGACTAGCGGTCACAGATACGCAGTATTTT	CAIRGLAVTDTQYF
TRBV6-5	.	.	TRBJ1-1	TGTGCCAGCAGTTACGGAGGGTTGAACACTGAAGCTTTCTTT	CASSYGGLNTEAFF